The rows below give T cell receptor beta chains drawn from one sample of a study of blood T cell repertoires in COVID-19. This table comes from immunoSEQ multiplex PCR, and its TCRdb copy is limited to in-frame clones, with some not included. The data hold more than 300,000 clones, with about nine tenths observed a single time. The sample was peripheral blood. The receptor source for this set is a woman between 65 and 79 years old with COVID-19, enrolled during active disease. The CDR3 runs from the conserved cysteine through the conserved F or W. A D gene is named only where the DNA matches it firmly. The size of a clone is reported for some rows only, either as once, few or many, or as a class for expanded clones.

D gene	J gene	V gene	clone size	CDR3 protein
TRBD1	TRBJ1-5	TRBV2	NA	CASSRQGDQPQHF
NA	TRBJ1-2	TRBV28	NA	CASSLGSYGYTF
NA	TRBJ1-3	TRBV5-4	NA	CATESGGQSLSSGNTIYF
TRBD1	TRBJ2-7	TRBV6-2/TRBV6-3	NA	CASSNIPRDRTYEQYF
NA	TRBJ1-2	TRBV4-3	NA	CASTPRQGGVAYGYTF
TRBD1	TRBJ1-1	TRBV5-1	NA	CASSLRPGGSNTEAFF
NA	TRBJ1-2	TRBV9	NA	CASSGTPGSGYTF
TRBD2	TRBJ2-7	TRBV7-9	NA	CASSSFQREGFYEQYF
NA	TRBJ1-2	TRBV3-1/TRBV3-2	NA	CASSQAGVGYTF
TRBD1	TRBJ1-1	TRBV6-5	NA	CASSPRTGQNTEAFF
TRBD1	TRBJ1-3	TRBV19	NA	CASSTRQGYEGNTIYF
NA	TRBJ1-2	TRBV9	few	CASSVGGAYYGYTF
TRBD2	TRBJ2-1	TRBV3-1/TRBV3-2	NA	CASSLQRGGQNEQFF
TRBD1	TRBJ1-4	TRBV5-3	few	CARSSDFTGTGTPKEKLFF
TRBD1	TRBJ1-3	TRBV7-9	NA	CASSPGDSRNTIYF
NA	TRBJ2-3	TRBV2	NA	CAGGQHENTQYF
NA	TRBJ1-3	TRBV30	NA	CAWSATELGNTIYF
NA	TRBJ2-2	TRBV5-3	NA	CARSPSPEQNTGELFF
NA	TRBJ1-2	TRBV6-5	NA	CASSSPLSGYGYTF
TRBD1	TRBJ1-2	TRBV12-3/TRBV12-4	NA	CASRATGIYGYTF
NA	TRBJ1-1	TRBV4-1	few	CASSQGMLGQNTEAFF
NA	TRBJ1-5	TRBV27	once	CASSLRAGGGLNQPQHF
TRBD1	TRBJ1-5	TRBV6-4	NA	CASSMTGDRGFKGSNQPQHF
TRBD2	TRBJ2-3	TRBV14	NA	CASSLSGGRDTQYF
TRBD2	TRBJ2-1	TRBV11-3	NA	CASSLGPSGGNEQFF
NA	TRBJ1-1	TRBV30	NA	CAWSKQVNTEAFF
TRBD2	TRBJ2-1	TRBV29-1	NA	CSGDLTGGNEQFF
TRBD2	TRBJ2-1	TRBV24-1	NA	CATSRRGGHEQFF
NA	TRBJ1-6	TRBV9	NA	CASGAYRDGSYNSPLHF
NA	TRBJ1-4	TRBV5-1	NA	CASSLVGALSVNEKLFF
NA	TRBJ1-5	TRBV6-5	NA	CASRPQGGGQPQHF
NA	TRBJ1-4	TRBV9	NA	CASSVDRKGEKLFF
TRBD1	TRBJ2-7	TRBV5-1	NA	CASSRGQGISYEQYF
NA	TRBJ2-7	TRBV6-5	NA	CASSYSKQGRHEQYF
NA	TRBJ2-7	TRBV29-1	few	CSVELAGNSYEQYF
NA	TRBJ2-7	TRBV11-2	NA	CASSHPDSLYEQYF
NA	TRBJ2-7	TRBV27	NA	CASRRIGGKELEQYF
NA	TRBJ1-2	TRBV2	NA	CASSVQGLNYGYTF
NA	TRBJ2-1	TRBV6-4	NA	CASSAGAGHYNEQFF
TRBD1	TRBJ1-4	TRBV5-8	once	CASSFSGTGGREKLFF
TRBD2	TRBJ2-1	TRBV5-1	NA	CASTGGAEQFF
TRBD1	TRBJ1-2	TRBV5-4	NA	CASSRETGTGVYLF
NA	TRBJ1-1	TRBV18	NA	CASSPLGKSNTEAFF